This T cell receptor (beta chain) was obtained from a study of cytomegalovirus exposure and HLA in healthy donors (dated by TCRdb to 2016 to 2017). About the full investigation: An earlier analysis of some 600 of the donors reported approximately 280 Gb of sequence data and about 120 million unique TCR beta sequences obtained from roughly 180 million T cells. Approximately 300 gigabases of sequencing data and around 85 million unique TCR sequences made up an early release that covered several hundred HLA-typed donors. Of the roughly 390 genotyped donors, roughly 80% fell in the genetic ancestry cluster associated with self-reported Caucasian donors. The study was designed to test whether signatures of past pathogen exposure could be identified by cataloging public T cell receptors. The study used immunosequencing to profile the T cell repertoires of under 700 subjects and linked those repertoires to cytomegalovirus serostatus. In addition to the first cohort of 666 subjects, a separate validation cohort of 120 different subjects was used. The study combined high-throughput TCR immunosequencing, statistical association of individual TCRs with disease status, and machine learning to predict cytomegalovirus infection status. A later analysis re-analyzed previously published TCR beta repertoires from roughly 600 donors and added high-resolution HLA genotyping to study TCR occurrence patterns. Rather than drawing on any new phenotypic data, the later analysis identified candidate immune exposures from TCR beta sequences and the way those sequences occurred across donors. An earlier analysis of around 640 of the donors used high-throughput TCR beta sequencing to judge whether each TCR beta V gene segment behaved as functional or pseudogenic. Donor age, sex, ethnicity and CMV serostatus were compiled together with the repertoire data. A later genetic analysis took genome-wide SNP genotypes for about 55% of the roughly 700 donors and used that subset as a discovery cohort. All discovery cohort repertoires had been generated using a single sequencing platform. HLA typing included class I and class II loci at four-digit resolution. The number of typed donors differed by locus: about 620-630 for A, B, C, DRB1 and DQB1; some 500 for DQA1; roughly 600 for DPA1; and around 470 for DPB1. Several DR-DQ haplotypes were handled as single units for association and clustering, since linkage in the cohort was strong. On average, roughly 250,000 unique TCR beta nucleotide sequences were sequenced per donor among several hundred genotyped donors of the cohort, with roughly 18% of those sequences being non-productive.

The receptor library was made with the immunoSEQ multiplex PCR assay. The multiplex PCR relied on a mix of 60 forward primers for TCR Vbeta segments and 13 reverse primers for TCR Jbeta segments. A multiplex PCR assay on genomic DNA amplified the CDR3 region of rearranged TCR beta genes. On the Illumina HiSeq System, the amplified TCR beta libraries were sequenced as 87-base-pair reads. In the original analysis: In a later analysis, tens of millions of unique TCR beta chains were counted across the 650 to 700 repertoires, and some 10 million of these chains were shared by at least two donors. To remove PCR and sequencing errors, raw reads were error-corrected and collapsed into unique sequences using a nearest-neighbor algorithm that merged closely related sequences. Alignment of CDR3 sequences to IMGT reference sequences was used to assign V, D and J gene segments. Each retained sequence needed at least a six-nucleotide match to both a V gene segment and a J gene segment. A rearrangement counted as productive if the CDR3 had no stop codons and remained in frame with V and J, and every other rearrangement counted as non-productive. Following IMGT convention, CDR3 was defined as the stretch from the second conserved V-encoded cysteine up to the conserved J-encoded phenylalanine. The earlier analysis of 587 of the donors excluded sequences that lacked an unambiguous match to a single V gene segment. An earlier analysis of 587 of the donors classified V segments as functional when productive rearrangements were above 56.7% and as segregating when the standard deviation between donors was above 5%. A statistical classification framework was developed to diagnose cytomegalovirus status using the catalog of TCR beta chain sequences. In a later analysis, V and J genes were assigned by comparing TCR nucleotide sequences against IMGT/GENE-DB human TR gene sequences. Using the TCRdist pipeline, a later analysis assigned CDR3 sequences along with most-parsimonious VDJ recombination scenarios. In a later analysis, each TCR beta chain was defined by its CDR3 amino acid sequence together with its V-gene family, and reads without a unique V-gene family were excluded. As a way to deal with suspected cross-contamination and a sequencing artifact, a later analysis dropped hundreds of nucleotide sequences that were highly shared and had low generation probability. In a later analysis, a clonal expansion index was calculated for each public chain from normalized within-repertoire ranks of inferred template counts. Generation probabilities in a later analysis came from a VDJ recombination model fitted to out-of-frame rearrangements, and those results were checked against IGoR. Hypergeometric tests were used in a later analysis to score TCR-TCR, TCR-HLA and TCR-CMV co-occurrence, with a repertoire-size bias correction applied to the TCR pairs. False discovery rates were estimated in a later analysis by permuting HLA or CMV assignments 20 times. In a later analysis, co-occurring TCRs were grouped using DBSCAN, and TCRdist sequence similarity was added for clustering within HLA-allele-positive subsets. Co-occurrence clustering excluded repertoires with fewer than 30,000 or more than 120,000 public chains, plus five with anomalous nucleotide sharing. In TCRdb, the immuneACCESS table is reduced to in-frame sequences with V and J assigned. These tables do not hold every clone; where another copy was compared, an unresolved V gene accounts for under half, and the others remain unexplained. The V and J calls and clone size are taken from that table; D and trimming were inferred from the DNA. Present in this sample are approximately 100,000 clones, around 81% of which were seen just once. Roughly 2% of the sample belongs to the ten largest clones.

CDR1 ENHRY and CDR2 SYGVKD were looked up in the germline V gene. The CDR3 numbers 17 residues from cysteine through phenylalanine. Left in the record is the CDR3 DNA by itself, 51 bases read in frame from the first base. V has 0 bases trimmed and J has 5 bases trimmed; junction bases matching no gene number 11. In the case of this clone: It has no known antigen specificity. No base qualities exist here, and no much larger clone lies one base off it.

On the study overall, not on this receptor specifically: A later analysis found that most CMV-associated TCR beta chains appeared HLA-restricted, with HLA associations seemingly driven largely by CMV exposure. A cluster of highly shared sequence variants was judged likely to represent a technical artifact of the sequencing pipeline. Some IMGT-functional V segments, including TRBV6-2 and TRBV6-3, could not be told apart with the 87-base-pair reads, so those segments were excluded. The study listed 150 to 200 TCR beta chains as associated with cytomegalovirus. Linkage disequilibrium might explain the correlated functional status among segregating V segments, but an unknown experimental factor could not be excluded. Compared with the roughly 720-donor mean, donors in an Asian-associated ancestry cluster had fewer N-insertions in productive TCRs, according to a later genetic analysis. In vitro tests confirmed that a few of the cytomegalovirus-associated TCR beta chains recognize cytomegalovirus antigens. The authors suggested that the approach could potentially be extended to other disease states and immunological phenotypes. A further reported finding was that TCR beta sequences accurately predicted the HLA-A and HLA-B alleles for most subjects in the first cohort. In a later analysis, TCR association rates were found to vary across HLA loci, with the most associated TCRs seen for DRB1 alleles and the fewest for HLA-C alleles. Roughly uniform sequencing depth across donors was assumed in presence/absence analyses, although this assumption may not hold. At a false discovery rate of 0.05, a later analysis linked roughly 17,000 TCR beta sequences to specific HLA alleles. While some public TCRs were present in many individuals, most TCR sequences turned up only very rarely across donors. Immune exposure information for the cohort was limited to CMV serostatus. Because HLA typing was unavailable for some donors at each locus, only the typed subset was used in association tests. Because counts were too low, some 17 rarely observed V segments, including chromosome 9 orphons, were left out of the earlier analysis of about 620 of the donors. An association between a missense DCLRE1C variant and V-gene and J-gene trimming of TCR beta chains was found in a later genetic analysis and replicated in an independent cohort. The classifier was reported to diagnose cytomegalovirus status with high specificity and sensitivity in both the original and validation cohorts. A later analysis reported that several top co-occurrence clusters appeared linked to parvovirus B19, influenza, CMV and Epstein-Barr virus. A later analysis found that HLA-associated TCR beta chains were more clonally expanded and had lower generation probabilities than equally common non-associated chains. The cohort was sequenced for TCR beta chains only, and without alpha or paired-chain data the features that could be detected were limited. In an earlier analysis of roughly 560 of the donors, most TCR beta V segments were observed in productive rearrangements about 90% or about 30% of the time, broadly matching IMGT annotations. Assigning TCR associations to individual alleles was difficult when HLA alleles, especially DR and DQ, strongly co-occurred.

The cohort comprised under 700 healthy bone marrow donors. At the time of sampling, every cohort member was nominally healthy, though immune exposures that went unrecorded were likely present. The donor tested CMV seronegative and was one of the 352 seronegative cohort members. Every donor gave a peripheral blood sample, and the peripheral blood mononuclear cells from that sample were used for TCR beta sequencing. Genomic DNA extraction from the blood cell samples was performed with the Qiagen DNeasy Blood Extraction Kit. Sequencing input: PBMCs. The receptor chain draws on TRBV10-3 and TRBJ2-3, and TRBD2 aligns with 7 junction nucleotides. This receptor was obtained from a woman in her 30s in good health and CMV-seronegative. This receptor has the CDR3 CAISESTSGGGQDTQYF. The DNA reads TGTGCCATCAGTGAGTCGACATCGGGAGGAGGCCAAGATACGCAGTATTTT.